These 6 T cell receptor beta chains share one sample of origin, sequenced in a study of blood T cell repertoires in COVID-19. Assay used: immunoSEQ multiplex PCR; TCRdb lists only in-frame clones, some missing. The sample records roughly 150,000 clones, less than 85% being singletons. Material: peripheral blood. These receptor sequences come from an elderly woman with active or convalescent COVID-19.

The V and J genes are TRBV24-1 and TRBJ2-2; 10 nucleotides match TRBD2. Losses at the gene ends were 2 bases for V and 6 bases for J; bases not matched to a gene: 5. The germline V gene encodes CDR1 KGHDR and CDR2 SFDVKD. The CDR3 loop spans 16 amino acids. The CDR3 protein is CATSDSLAGVAGELFF. The CDR3 nucleotides are TGTGCCACCAGTGATTCCCTAGCGGGAGTGGCCGGGGAGCTGTTTTTT.

The CDR3 DNA reads as TGTGCCAGCGCCAGGGGAGGGGCGAACACTGAAGCTTTCTTT. Translated: CASARGGANTEAFF. This chain uses TRBV28 with TRBJ1-1, with a weak D call TRBD1 (6 bases). The CDR3 is made up of 14 amino acids. With 8 bases removed from V and 1 base from J, the gap between germline ends came to 14 bases. Germline V gene sequence: CDR1 MDHEN, CDR2 SYDVKM.

The chain uses TRBV4-2 and TRBJ2-7, with D unclear. The CDR3 length is 14 residues. Germline V CDR1 and CDR2: LGHNA, YNFKEQ. Trimming left V 2 bases short and J 3 bases short, with 11 bases between. DNA for the CDR3: TGTGCCAGCAGCCAACCTCAGACTGTCTACGAGCAGTACTTC. Amino acid sequence: CASSQPQTVYEQYF.

The rearrangement links TRBV7-3 to TRBJ1-1; D remains unclear. Germline lookup yields CDR1 SGHTA and CDR2 FQGTGA. CDR3 size: 13 residues. The germline V and J ends were trimmed by 1 base and 1 base, with 4 bases remaining between them. The CDR3 bases are TGTGCCAGCAGCTTAAGAGCGAACACTGAAGCTTTCTTT. This translates into CASSLRANTEAFF.

This sequence joins TRBV29-1 and TRBJ1-1; D perhaps matches TRBD1 (5 bases). The CDR3 runs 13 residues. The V and J ends lost 5 bases and 0 bases respectively, with 10 bases between them. Germline CDR1 is SQVTM and CDR2 is ANQGSEA. The CDR3 region has the DNA TGCAGCGTTTACAGGCTCATGAACACTGAAGCTTTCTTT. It yields the protein CSVYRLMNTEAFF.

The chain has TRBV5-1 and TRBJ1-3, with 9 bases that match TRBD1. Germline assignment: CDR1 SGHRS and CDR2 YFSETQ. V dropped 0 bases and J dropped 0; count of bases not matched to a gene: 7. This CDR3 is 18 amino acids long. CDR3 nucleotides: TGCGCCAGCAGCTTGGGCGACTACAGGGGGCTCTCTGGAAACACCATATATTTT. It encodes CASSLGDYRGLSGNTIYF.